The T cell receptor (beta chain) under discussion was sequenced for a study of B cell selection in AIRE deficiency. The length of the CDR3 is 15 residues. Trimming removed 5 bases from V and 0 bases from J, with 12 bases in between. The V gene's germline CDR1 is MNHNS and CDR2 SASEGT. Using immunoSEQ multiplex PCR, the repertoire was profiled, and TCRdb retains in-frame clones only, with some absent. Of 20,000 to 30,000 clones listed, around 95% are singletons. The sorted conventional CD4 T cells were gated as CD4+CD127+. The receptor was isolated from a human donor in good health. Sequencing was done on a sample of CD4+CD127+ conventional T cells sorted from PBMCs. The gene calls are TRBV6-1 and TRBJ2-3; D may be TRBD2 (6 bases). CDR3 sequence (DNA): TGTGCCAGCAGTCTTTTAGCGGCTAGCACAGATACGCAGTATTTT. Residues: CASSLLAASTDTQYF.